A selection of T cell receptor beta chains follows, all from one sample in a study of Ad26.COV2.S vaccination and SARS-CoV-2 variants. This table comes from immunoSEQ multiplex PCR, and its TCRdb copy is limited to in-frame clones, with some not included. The sample comprises about 460,000 clones, roughly nine tenths of which are singletons, and 1.5% to 2% rests with the top ten. The material sequenced was peripheral blood, taken in a trial of Ad26.COV2.S vaccine versus placebo. These receptors all stem from a person aged 18 to 65 who received the Ad26.COV2.S COVID-19 vaccine or a placebo. The CDR3 runs from the conserved cysteine through the conserved F or W. D genes are given only for firm matches. Rows may omit the clone size; those that give it use once, few, many or a size class.

D gene | J gene | clone size | V gene | CDR3 DNA | CDR3 protein
- | TRBJ2-1 | - | TRBV5-1 | TGCGCCAGCAGCTTGGCGGACAGTCATGAGCAGTTCTTC | CASSLADSHEQFF
- | TRBJ1-2 | - | TRBV2 | TGTGCCAGCAGGCCCTTGGGTACCTCCTGGGGCTACACCTTC | CASRPLGTSWGYTF
- | TRBJ1-2 | few | TRBV6-5 | TGTGCCAGCAGGAGACACTATGGCTACACCTTC | CASRRHYGYTF
TRBD1 | TRBJ2-7 | - | TRBV7-8 | TGTGCCAGCAGCGCCAGACAGGGGGGCGAGCAGTACTTC | CASSARQGGEQYF
- | TRBJ1-5 | - | TRBV9 | TGTGCCAGCAGCTTAGACGACAATCAGCCCCAGCATTTT | CASSLDDNQPQHF
- | TRBJ1-6 | - | TRBV28 | TGTGCCAGCAGCCCACGGGGCAGGGATAATTCACCCCTCCACTTT | CASSPRGRDNSPLHF
- | TRBJ1-1 | - | TRBV29-1 | TGCAGCGTGAGATTACAATCGCGGACTGAAGCTTTCTTT | CSVRLQSRTEAFF
- | TRBJ1-2 | - | TRBV7-9 | TGTGCCAGCAGTTTTGGTGCGGGCATTTCGAACTATGGCTACACCTTC | CASSFGAGISNYGYTF
- | TRBJ1-6 | - | TRBV3-1/TRBV3-2 | TGTGCCAGCAGCCAAGGACCCTATAATTCACCCCTCCACTTT | CASSQGPYNSPLHF
- | TRBJ1-4 | - | TRBV9 | TGTGCCAGCAGCGCCCAGAATGAAAAACTGTTTTTT | CASSAQNEKLFF
- | TRBJ1-2 | - | TRBV6-4 | TGTGCCAGCAGTGACTCAGGCTCCGAGGGGGATGGCTACACCTTC | CASSDSGSEGDGYTF
- | TRBJ1-4 | - | TRBV28 | TGTGCCAGCAGGGCAACAGGGAAACTGTTTTTT | CASRATGKLFF
- | TRBJ1-4 | - | TRBV2 | TGTGCCAGCAGTTACGGGGGGCCCTCTAATGAAAAACTGTTTTTT | CASSYGGPSNEKLFF
- | TRBJ2-1 | few | TRBV5-1 | TGCGCCAGCAGCTACGGTAACTCCTACAATGAGCAGTTCTTC | CASSYGNSYNEQFF
- | TRBJ2-1 | - | TRBV28 | TGTGCCAGCAGTCCCCACTACCCGAGCGATGAGCAGTTCTTC | CASSPHYPSDEQFF
- | TRBJ2-7 | - | TRBV3-1/TRBV3-2 | TGTGCCAGCAGCCCCCAACTACGCTCCTACGAGCAGTACTTC | CASSPQLRSYEQYF
- | TRBJ2-1 | - | TRBV4-3 | TGCGCCAGCAGCCAGGACCTCAGGGGGGAGGATGAGCAGTTCTTC | CASSQDLRGEDEQFF
- | TRBJ1-1 | - | TRBV28 | TGTGCCAGCAGTGCCTGGGACTTATACACTGAAGCTTTCTTT | CASSAWDLYTEAFF